This T cell receptor beta chain was obtained from a study of shared clonotypes between healthy human individuals. CD4+ cells yielded CD45RA+ naive and CD45RA-negative memory subsets. The authors split each subset's genomic DNA evenly across several immunoSEQ plates. Clones were read by immunoSEQ multiplex PCR, and TCRdb kept only the in-frame ones, dropping some. The table has approximately 1.4 million clones, 95% to 99% seen once. V shed 5 bases and J 0 bases; nucleotides not matched to a gene: 7. Germline V gives CDR1 LNHDA, CDR2 SQIVND (reference sequence). CDR3 length: 17 residues. Sequencing was done on a sample of naive CD4+ T cells sorted from blood. The sample's subset: CD45RA+ positively selected. J is TRBJ2-1 and V is TRBV19; 10 positions agree with TRBD2. This clonotype originated in a man aged 25-45 years in good health. As DNA, the CDR3 is TGTGCCAGTAGTCAGGGACTAGCGTCAAGCTCCTACAATGAGCAGTTCTTC. Encoded protein: CASSQGLASSSYNEQFF. Based on the CDR3 plus reference TRBV19 and TRBJ2-1, the full variable domain is DGGITQSPKYLFRKEGQNVTLSCEQNLNHDAMYWYRQDPGQGLRLIYYSQIVNDFQKGDIAEGYSVSREKKESFPLTVTSAQKNPTAFYLCASSQGLASSSYNEQFFGPGTRLTVL.